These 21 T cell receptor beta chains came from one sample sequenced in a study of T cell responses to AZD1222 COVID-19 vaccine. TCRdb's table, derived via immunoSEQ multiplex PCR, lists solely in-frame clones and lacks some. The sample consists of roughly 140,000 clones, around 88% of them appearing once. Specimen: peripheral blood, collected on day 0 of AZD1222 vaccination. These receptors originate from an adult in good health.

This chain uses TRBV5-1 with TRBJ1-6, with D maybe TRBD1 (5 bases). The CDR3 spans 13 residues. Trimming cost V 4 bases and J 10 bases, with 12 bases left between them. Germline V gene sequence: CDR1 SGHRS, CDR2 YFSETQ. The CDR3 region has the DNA TGCGCCAGCAGCCTGACAGAATCCTCACCCCTCCACTTT. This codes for CASSLTESSPLHF.

CDR3 in DNA: TGTGCCAGCAGCCAAGATCGCGGTAGCATCACTGAAGCTTTCTTT. Amino acids: CASSQDRGSITEAFF. The chain couples TRBV4-2 to TRBJ1-1; no firm D call. The ends were cut back, 0 bases at V and 4 bases at J, with 12 bases in the middle. CDR3 length: 15 residues. The V gene's germline CDR1 is LGHNA and CDR2 YNFKEQ.

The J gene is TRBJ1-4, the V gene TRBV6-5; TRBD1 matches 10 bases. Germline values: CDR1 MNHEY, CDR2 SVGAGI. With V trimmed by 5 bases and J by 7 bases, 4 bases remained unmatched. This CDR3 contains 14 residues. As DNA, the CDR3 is TGTGCCAGCAGTCCTGGGACAGGGGTTGAAAAACTGTTTTTT. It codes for CASSPGTGVEKLFF.

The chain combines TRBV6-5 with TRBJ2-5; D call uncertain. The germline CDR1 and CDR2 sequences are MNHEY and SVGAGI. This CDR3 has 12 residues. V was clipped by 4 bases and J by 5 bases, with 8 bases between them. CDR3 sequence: CASSSQGETQYF. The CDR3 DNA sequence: TGTGCCAGCAGTTCACAAGGGGAGACCCAGTACTTC.

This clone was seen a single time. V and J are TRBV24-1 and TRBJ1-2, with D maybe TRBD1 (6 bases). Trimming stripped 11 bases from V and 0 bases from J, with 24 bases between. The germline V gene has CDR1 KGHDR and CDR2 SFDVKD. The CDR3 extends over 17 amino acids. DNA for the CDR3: TGTGCCAAAGTTAGAGATACAGGGTGCCTTTCTAACTATGGCTACACCTTC. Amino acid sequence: CAKVRDTGCLSNYGYTF.

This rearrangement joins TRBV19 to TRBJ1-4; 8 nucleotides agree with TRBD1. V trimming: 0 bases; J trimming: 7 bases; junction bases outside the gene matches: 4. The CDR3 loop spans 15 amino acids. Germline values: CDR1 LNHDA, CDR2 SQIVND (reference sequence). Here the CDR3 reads CASSIDGTGGEKLFF. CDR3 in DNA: TGTGCCAGTAGTATAGATGGGACAGGAGGTGAAAAACTGTTTTTT.

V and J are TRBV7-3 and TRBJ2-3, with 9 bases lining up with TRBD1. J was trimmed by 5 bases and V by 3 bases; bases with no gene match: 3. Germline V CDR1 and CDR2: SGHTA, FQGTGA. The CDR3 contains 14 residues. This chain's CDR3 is CASSFQDRGDTQYF. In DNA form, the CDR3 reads TGTGCCAGCAGCTTTCAGGACAGGGGAGATACGCAGTATTTT.

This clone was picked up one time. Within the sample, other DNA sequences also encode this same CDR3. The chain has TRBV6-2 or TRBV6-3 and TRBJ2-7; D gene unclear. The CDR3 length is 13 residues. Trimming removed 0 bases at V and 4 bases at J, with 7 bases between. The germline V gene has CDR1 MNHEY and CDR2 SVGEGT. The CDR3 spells CASSYSRVYEQYF. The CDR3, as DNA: TGTGCCAGCAGTTACTCGCGCGTTTACGAGCAGTACTTC.

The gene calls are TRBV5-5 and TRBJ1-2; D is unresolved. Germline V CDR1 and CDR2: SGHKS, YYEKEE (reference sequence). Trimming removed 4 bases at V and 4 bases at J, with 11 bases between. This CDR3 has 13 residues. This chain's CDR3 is CASSLGQLYGYTF. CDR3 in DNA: TGTGCCAGCAGCCTAGGGCAGCTCTATGGCTACACCTTC.

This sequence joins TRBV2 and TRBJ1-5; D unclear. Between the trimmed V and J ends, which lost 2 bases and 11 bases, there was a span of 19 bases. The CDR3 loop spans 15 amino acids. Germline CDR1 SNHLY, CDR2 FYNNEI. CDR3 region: CASSERPPKIKAQHF. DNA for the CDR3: TGTGCCAGCAGTGAAAGGCCCCCGAAAATCAAGGCCCAGCATTTT.

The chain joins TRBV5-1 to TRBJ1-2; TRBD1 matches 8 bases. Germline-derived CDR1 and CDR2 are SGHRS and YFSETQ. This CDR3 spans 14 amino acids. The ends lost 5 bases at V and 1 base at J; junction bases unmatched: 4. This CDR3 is CASRPTGDNYGYTF. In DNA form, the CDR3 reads TGCGCCAGCAGGCCGACAGGGGATAACTATGGCTACACCTTC.

The CDR3 loop reads CASAWQGDRYGYTF. The CDR3 DNA follows: TGTGCCTCAGCCTGGCAGGGCGATCGGTATGGCTACACCTTC. J is TRBJ1-2 and V is TRBV28; maybe TRBD1 (5 bases). The CDR3 extends over 14 amino acids. Germline V lookup: CDR1 MDHEN, CDR2 SYDVKM. V was trimmed by 11 bases and J by 5 bases, leaving 21 bases between them.

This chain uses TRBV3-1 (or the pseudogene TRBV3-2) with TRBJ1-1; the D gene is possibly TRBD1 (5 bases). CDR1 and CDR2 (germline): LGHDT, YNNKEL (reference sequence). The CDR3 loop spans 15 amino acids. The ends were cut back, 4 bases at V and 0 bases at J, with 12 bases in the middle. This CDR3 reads CASSRQGQVNTEAFF. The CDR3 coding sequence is TGTGCCAGCAGCCGACAAGGACAAGTGAACACTGAAGCTTTCTTT.

This CDR3 is CASSPLLRQPQHF. As DNA, the CDR3 is TGTGCCAGCAGCCCGCTGCTACGACAGCCCCAGCATTTT. V is TRBV2 and J is TRBJ1-5; D is unresolved. CDR1 is SNHLY and CDR2 is FYNNEI in the germline V gene. The CDR3 has 13 amino acids. Trimming removed 6 bases from V and 7 bases from J, with 13 bases in between.

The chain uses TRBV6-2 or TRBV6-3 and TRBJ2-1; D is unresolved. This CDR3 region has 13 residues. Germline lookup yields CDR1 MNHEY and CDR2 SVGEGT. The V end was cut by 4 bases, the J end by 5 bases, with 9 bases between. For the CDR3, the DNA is TGTGCCAGCAGTTGGAACAGAAACAATGAGCAGTTCTTC. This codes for CASSWNRNNEQFF.

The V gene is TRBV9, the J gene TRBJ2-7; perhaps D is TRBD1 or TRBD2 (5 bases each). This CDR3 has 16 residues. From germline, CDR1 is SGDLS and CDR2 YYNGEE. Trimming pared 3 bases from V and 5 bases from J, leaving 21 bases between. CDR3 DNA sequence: TGTGCCAGCAGCGGACCTTGGGACCCACAAAGGAACGAGCAGTACTTC. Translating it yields CASSGPWDPQRNEQYF.

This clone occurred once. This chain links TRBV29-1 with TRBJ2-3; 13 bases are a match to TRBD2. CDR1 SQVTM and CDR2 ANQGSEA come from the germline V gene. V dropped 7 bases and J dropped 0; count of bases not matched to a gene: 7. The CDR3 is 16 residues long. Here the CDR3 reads CSGLAGGRGSTDTQYF. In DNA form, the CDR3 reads TGCAGCGGACTAGCGGGAGGACGGGGCAGCACAGATACGCAGTATTTT.

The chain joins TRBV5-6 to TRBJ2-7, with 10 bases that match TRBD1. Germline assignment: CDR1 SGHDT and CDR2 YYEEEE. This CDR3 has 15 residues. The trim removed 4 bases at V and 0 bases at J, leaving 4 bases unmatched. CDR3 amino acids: CASSGGQGVSYEQYF. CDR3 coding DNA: TGTGCCAGCAGCGGTGGACAGGGGGTCTCCTACGAGCAGTACTTC.

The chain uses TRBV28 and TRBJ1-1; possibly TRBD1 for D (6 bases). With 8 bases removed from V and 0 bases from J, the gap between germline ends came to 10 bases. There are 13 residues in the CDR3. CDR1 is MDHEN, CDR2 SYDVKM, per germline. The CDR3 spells CASWGHLNTEAFF. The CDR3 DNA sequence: TGTGCCAGCTGGGGACACTTGAACACTGAAGCTTTCTTT.

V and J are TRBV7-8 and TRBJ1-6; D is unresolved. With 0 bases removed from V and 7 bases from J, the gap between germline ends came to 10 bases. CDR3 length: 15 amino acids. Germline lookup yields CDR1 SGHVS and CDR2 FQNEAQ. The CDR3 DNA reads TGTGCCAGCAGCTTAGCTTTAGAGGCAAATTCACCCCTCCACTTT. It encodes CASSLALEANSPLHF.

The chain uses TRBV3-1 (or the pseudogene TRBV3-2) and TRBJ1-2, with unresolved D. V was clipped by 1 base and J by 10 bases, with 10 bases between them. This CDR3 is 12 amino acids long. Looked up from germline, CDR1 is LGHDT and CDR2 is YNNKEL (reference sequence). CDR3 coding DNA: TGTGCCAGCAGCCAAGGGGCCGCCTACTACACCTTC. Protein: CASSQGAAYYTF.